The entry below describes one T cell receptor beta chain. Its antigen remains unidentified. No much larger clone exists at a distance of one base, and base qualities are not known. The germline V gene (reference sequence) provides CDR1 LNHDA and CDR2 SQIVND. V is trimmed back by 2 bases and J by 5 bases, and the junction contains 0 bases that no gene match accounts for. From its cysteine to its phenylalanine, the CDR3 spans 15 amino acids. The only DNA kept is the CDR3, 45 bases in frame from the first base. TCRbeta CDR3 regions were amplified from genomic DNA by means of the immunoSEQ Assay, a bias-controlled multiplex PCR. Under the source paper's analysis protocol: The number of nucleated cells in each sample was estimated by amplification of reference gene primers within the assay. Sequence reads were collapsed and filtered to measure the absolute abundance of every unique TCRbeta CDR3 rearrangement. For each sample, productive Simpson clonality was calculated as the square root of Simpson's diversity index across productive rearrangements. This is the immuneACCESS table as TCRdb keeps it, with only in-frame sequences that have V and J called. A part of the clones is gone; compared with another copy, unresolved V genes explain less than half, and the rest is unexplained. V, J and clone size were drawn from that table, and D and trimming were deduced from the DNA. Present in this sample are some 290,000 clones, just under 90% of which were seen just once. The ten largest clones add up to 11% of the sample.

This sample stems from a study of blood T cell repertoires in COVID-19 (dated by TCRdb to 2018 to 2020). Some background on the complete study: Samples covering the acute and convalescent phases of COVID-19 were provided by collaborators in the United States, Italy and Spain. The samples were drawn from the first 160 participants of the ongoing ImmuneRACE study and from over a thousand subjects provided by 6 global collaborators. Deeply sampled blood TCRbeta repertoires from subjects exposed to, actively infected with, or recovered from COVID-19 were included in the dataset. HLA class I and class II types, where available, came from metadata supplied by the sample provider rather than from assay-based typing. The prospective study material was composed of cDNA or gDNA derived from T cells, B-cell-depleted T cells, or PBMCs. A freely available public database, intended as a resource for researchers studying the immune response to SARS-CoV-2, is where the repertoires were released. Sample metadata almost always included a de-identified subject ID, COVID-19 status, age in years and sex.

At one collaborating source in Seattle, patients were enrolled during active infection and were followed longitudinally through the course of disease. Each collaborating institution followed its own protocols to collect whole blood in K2EDTA tubes. For TCRbeta analysis, collaborator samples were shipped as frozen whole blood, as isolated PBMCs, or as DNA extracted from either sample type. General conclusions and limits of the study: How much clinical and demographic metadata was included differed by source and by participant, and the metadata was provided uncurated.

The clonotype originates from a woman under 40 with COVID-19, enrolled during active disease. This chain is built from TRBV19 and TRBJ2-2, and 12 junction bases match TRBD2. The sequencing input was peripheral blood. This receptor has the CDR3 CASSITSGGTGELFF. DNA sequence: TGTGCCAGTAGTATAACTAGCGGGGGGACCGGGGAGCTGTTTTTT.